One and the same sample provided the 4 T cell receptor beta chains below, sequenced in a study of identical twins' blood T cells. Each CDR3 protein gets one entry after TCRdb re-called the 5' RACE reads with MiXCR. Here the sample spans a few hundred thousand distinct CDR3 sequences, about 28% being singletons. Sequenced: PBMCs. These receptors came from a woman aged 18 to 55 in good health.

Worth noting for this clonotype: A read error may explain this, as a much larger clone is one base away. CDR3 bases: TGCAGCGTTGGCTCCAGTCGTACTGAAGCTTTCTTT. Its translation is CSVGSSRTEAFF. The V call is TRBV29-1, the J call TRBJ1-1; D is uncertain. V was trimmed by 4 bases and J by 5 bases, leaving 11 bases between them. This CDR3 is 12 amino acids long. Germline CDR1 is SQVTM and CDR2 is ANQGSEA.

The V call is TRBV20-1, the J call TRBJ1-1; TRBD1 matches at 8 bases. The J segment lost 11 bases and the V segment lost 0 bases, leaving 11 bases of the junction unmatched. Germline CDR1 DFQATT, CDR2 SNEGSKA (reference sequence). This CDR3 contains 14 residues. The CDR3 loop is CSARDLKDREKAFF. CDR3 nucleotides: TGCAGTGCTAGAGATCTAAAGGACAGGGAGAAGGCTTTCTTT.

The CDR3 region has the DNA TGTGCCAGTAATCAGGTTACCACCGGGGAGCTGTTTTTT. It is translated as CASNQVTTGELFF. The V gene is TRBV19, the J gene TRBJ2-2; D is ambiguous. The CDR3 spans 13 residues. Trimming took 7 bases from V and 4 from J, leaving 10 bases between them. CDR1 is LNHDA, CDR2 SQIVND, per germline (reference sequence).

This clonotype was detected a few times. The rearrangement joins TRBV3-1 to TRBJ2-2, with 9 bases lining up with TRBD2. From germline, CDR1 is LGHDT and CDR2 YNNKEL (reference sequence). Trimming removed 1 base from V and 6 bases from J; junction bases left unmatched: 12. The CDR3 contains 18 residues. CDR3 sequence reads: CASSQGLGSGRSSGELFF. CDR3 nucleotides: TGTGCCAGCAGCCAAGGGCTGGGTAGCGGGAGATCTTCCGGGGAGCTGTTTTTT.